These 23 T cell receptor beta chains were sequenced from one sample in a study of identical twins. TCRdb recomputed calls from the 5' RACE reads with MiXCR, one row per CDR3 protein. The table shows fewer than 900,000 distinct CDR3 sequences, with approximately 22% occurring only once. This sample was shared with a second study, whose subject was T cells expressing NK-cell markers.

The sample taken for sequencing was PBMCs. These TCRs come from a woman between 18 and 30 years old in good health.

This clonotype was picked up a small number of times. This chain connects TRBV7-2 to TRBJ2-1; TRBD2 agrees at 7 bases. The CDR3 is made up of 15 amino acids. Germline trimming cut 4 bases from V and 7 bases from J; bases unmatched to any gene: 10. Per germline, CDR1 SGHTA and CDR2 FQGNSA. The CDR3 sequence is CASSWSGNVRNEQFF. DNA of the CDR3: TGTGCCAGCAGCTGGAGCGGGAATGTCCGGAATGAGCAGTTCTTC.

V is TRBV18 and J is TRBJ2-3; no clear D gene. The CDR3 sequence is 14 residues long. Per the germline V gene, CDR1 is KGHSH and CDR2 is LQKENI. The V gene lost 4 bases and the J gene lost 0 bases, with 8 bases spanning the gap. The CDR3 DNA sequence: TGTGCCAGCTCACGCCCGAGAAGCACAGATACGCAGTATTTT. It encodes CASSRPRSTDTQYF.

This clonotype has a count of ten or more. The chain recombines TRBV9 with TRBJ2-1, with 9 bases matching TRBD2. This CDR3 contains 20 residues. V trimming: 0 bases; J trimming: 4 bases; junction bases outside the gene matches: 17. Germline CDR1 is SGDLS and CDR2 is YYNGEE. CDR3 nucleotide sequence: TGTGCCAGCAGCGTAGGATTCACAGGTCGAGCGGGAGGAGGTTACAATGAGCAGTTCTTC. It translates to CASSVGFTGRAGGGYNEQFF.

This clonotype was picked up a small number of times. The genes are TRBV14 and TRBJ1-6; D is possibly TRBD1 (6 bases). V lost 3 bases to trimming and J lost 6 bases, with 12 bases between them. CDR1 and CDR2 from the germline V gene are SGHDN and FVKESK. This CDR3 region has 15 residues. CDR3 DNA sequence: TGTGCCAGCAGCCAGACCACGGGGGCTAATTCACCCCTCCACTTT. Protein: CASSQTTGANSPLHF.

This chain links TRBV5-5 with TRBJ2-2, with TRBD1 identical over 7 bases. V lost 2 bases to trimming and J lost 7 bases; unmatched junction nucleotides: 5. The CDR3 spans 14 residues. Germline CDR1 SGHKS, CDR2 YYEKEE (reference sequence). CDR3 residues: CASSLGQGDGELFF. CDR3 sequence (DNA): TGTGCCAGCAGCTTAGGGCAGGGGGACGGGGAGCTGTTTTTT.

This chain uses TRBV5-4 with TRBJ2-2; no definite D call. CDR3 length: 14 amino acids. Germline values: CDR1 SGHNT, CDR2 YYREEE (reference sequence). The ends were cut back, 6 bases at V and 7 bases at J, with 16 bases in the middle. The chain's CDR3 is CASTSDLGFGELFF. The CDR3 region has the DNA TGTGCCAGCACCTCGGACCTGGGATTCGGGGAGCTGTTTTTT.

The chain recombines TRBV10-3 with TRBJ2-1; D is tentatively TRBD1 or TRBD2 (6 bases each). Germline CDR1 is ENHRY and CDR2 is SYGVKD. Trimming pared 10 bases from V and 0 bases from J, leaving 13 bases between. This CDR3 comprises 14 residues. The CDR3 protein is CATTGALSYNEQFF. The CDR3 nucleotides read TGTGCCACAACGGGGGCCCTCTCCTACAATGAGCAGTTCTTC.

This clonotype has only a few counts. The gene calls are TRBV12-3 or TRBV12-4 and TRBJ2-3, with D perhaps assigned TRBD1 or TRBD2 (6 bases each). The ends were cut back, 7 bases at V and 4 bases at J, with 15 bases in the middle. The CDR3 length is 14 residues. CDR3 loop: CASTHREVADTQYF. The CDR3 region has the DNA TGTGCCAGCACCCACAGGGAGGTGGCAGATACGCAGTATTTT.

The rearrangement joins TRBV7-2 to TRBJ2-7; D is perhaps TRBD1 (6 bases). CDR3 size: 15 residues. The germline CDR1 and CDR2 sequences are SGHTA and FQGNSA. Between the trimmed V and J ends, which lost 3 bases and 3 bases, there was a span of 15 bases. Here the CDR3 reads CASSLSTGILYEQYF. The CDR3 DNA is TGTGCCAGCAGCTTGTCAACAGGGATCCTCTACGAGCAGTACTTC.

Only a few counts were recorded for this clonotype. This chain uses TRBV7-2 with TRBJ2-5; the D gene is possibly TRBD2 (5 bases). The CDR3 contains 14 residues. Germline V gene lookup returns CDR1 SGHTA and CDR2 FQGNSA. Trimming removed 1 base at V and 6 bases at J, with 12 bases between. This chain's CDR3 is CASSLGRVSKTQYF. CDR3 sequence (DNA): TGTGCCAGCAGCTTAGGGCGGGTGTCAAAGACCCAGTACTTC.

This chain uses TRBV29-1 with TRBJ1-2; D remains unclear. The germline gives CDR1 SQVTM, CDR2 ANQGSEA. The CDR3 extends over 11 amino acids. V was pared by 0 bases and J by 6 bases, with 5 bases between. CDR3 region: CSVEEGNGYTF. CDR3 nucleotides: TGCAGCGTTGAAGAGGGAAATGGCTACACCTTC.

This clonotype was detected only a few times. The CDR3 is CSASYLYEQYF. As DNA, the CDR3 is TGCAGTGCTAGTTATCTTTACGAGCAGTACTTC. This chain uses TRBV20-1 with TRBJ2-7; unclear D gene. This CDR3 is 11 amino acids long. Trimming pared 3 bases from V and 4 bases from J, leaving 7 bases between. Germline loops: CDR1 DFQATT, CDR2 SNEGSKA (reference sequence).

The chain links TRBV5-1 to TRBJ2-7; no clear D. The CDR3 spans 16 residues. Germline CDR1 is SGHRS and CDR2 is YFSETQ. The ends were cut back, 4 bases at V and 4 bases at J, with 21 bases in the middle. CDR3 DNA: TGCGCCAGCAGCCAAACCCTCCTGATGACGCCTTACGAGCAGTACTTC. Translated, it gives CASSQTLLMTPYEQYF. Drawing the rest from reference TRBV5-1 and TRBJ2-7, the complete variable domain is KAGVTQTPRYLIKTRGQQVTLSCSPISGHRSVSWYQQTPGQGLQFLFEYFSETQRNKGNFPGRFSGRQFSNSRSEMNVSTLELGDSALYLCASSQTLLMTPYEQYFGPGTRLTVT.

CDR3 residues: CSASRTSGTYEQYF. The CDR3, as DNA: TGCAGTGCTTCCAGGACTAGCGGCACCTACGAGCAGTACTTC. This chain joins TRBV20-1 and TRBJ2-7; 10 bases align to TRBD2. In germline, CDR1 is DFQATT, CDR2 SNEGSKA (reference sequence). J gave up 2 bases and V 5 bases, and 6 bases lay outside the gene matches. The CDR3 covers 14 residues.

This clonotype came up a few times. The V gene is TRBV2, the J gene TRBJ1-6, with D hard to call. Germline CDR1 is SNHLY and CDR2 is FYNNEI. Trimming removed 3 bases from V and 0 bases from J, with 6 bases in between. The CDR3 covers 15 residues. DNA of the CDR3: TGTGCCAGCAGTGACAGTCTCTCCTATAATTCACCCCTCCACTTT. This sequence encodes CASSDSLSYNSPLHF.

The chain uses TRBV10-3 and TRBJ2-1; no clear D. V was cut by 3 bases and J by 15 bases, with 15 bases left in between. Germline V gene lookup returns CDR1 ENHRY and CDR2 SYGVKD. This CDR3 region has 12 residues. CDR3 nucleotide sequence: TGTGCCATCAGTGACAACACTCTTGGGCGGTTCTTC. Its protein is CAISDNTLGRFF.

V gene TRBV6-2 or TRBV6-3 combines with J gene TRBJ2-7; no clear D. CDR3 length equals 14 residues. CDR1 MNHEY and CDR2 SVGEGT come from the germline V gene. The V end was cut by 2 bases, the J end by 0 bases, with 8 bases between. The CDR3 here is CASSYAGFSYEQYF. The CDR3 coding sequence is TGTGCCAGCAGTTACGCCGGGTTCTCCTACGAGCAGTACTTC.

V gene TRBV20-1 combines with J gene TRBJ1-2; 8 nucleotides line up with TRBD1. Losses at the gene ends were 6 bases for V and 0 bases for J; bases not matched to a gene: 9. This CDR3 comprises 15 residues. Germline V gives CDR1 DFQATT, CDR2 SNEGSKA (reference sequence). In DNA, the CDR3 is TGCAGTGCCCCGAGGACAGGGATCCCTAACTATGGCTACACCTTC. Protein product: CSAPRTGIPNYGYTF.

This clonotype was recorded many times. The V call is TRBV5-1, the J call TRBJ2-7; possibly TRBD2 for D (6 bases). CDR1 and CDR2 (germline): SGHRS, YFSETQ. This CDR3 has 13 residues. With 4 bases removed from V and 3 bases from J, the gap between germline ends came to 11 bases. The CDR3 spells CASSVADYYEQYF. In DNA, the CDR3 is TGCGCCAGCAGCGTAGCGGACTACTACGAGCAGTACTTC.

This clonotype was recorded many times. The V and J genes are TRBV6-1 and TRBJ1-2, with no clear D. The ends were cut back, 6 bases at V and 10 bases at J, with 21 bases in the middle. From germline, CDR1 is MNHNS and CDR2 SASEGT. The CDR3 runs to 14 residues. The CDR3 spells CASREDGLWRSYTF. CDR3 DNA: TGTGCCAGCAGGGAGGACGGTCTTTGGCGATCCTACACCTTC.

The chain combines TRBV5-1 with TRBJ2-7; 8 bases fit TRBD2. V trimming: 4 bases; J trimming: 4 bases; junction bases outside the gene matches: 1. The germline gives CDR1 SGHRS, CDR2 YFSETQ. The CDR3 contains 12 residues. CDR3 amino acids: CASSREGYEQYF. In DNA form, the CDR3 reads TGCGCCAGCAGCCGGGAGGGGTACGAGCAGTACTTC.

The CDR3 sequence: CATSDPGTSGRDTYNEQFF. CDR3 bases: TGTGCCACCAGTGACCCCGGGACTAGCGGGAGGGACACCTACAATGAGCAGTTCTTC. The chain is built from TRBV24-1 and TRBJ2-1; 16 bases align to TRBD2. Germline V gene data show CDR1 as KGHDR and CDR2 as SFDVKD. Trimming cost V 4 bases and J 2 bases; bases outside gene matches: 7. This CDR3 is 19 amino acids long.

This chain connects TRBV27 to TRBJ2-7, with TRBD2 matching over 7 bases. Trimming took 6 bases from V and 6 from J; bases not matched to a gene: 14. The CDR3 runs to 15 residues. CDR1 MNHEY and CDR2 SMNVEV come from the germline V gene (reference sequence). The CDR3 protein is CASRPVGGGVPEQYF. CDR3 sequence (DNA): TGTGCCAGCAGGCCGGTTGGGGGGGGGGTCCCCGAGCAGTACTTC.